The rows below give T cell receptor beta chains drawn from one sample of a study of human T cells and chemical hapten exposure. TCRdb fed the RACE reads into MiXCR, producing one record per CDR3 protein. The sample yields roughly 380,000 distinct CDR3 sequences, 5.1% seen once. The input for sequencing was whole blood, taken in connection with sensitization to the hapten diphenylcyclopropenone (DPC). The receptors stem from a woman between 45 and 60 years old with alopecia areata. Some clones in this sample may be carry-over from other donors' samples. The CDR3 runs from the conserved cysteine through the conserved F or W. D genes are given only for firm matches. Clone size appears in some rows only: once, few, many, or a class for an expanded clone.

>TRBJ1-3|.|TRBV2|.
TGTGCCAGCAGTCTACAGGGAAGAAACACCATATATTTT
CASSLQGRNTIYF
>TRBJ2-5|many|TRBV27|.
TGTGCCAGCAGTTTTGGAGGGTACCAAGAGACCCAGTACTTC
CASSFGGYQETQYF
>TRBJ2-7|few|TRBV4-1|.
TGCGCCAGCAGCCAAGAGGCGGCACCCTACAGCTCCTACGAGCAGTACTTC
CASSQEAAPYSSYEQYF
>TRBJ1-2|many|TRBV5-5|.
TGTGCCAGCAGCCCCGGACCGAAGGGCTACACCTTC
CASSPGPKGYTF
>TRBJ2-1|many|TRBV5-1|.
TGCGCCAGCAGCTTGGAGCAGGAGCAGTTCTTC
CASSLEQEQFF
>TRBJ2-1|few|TRBV9|.
TGTGCCAGCAGCGTATTTGCGGATGAGCAGTTCTTC
CASSVFADEQFF
>TRBJ2-1|many|TRBV2|.
TGTGCCAGCAGTGAAGAGGACAATGAGCAGTTCTTC
CASSEEDNEQFF
>TRBJ1-6|.|TRBV7-9|.
TGTGCCAGCAGCCGGCAAAGTCCCTATAATTCACCCCTCCACTTT
CASSRQSPYNSPLHF
>TRBJ2-7|few|TRBV25-1|TRBD2
TGTGCCACCGATAAAGCGGGAGGAGGGACCTACGAGCAGTACTTC
CATDKAGGGTYEQYF
>TRBJ2-1|many|TRBV4-2|.
TGTGCCAGCAGCCAAGAGGGGGCTAGCCTTCTCAGTGAGCAGTTCTTC
CASSQEGASLLSEQFF
>TRBJ1-3|.|TRBV4-1|.
TGCGCCAGCAGCCAAGTATCAGGCTCTGGAAACACCATATATTTT
CASSQVSGSGNTIYF
>TRBJ1-3|few|TRBV6-1|.
TGTGCCAGCAGGGGTGTCAGGGGCACGGATGGAAACACCATATATTTT
CASRGVRGTDGNTIYF
>TRBJ2-1|many|TRBV20-1|TRBD2
TGCAGTGCTAACGCGGGAGGCTCCTACAATGAGCAGTTCTTC
CSANAGGSYNEQFF
>TRBJ1-1|many|TRBV12-3/TRBV12-4|.
TGTGCCAGCTCAGTTGGAAACACTGAAGCTTTCTTT
CASSVGNTEAFF
>TRBJ1-1|few|TRBV20-1|.
TGCAGTGCTAGACCAGATACTCTCCCATGGAACACTGAAGCTTTCTTT
CSARPDTLPWNTEAFF
>TRBJ2-4|many|TRBV18|.
TGTGCCAGCTCACCAGGTCAAAGAGGATGGGACATTCAGTACTTC
CASSPGQRGWDIQYF
>TRBJ2-7|many|TRBV14|.
TGTGCCAGCAGCCAAGATCTCGGGGGTCTCAACTACGAGCAGTACTTC
CASSQDLGGLNYEQYF
>TRBJ1-6|many|TRBV5-6|.
TGTGCCAGCAGCTTGCGGCCGGAATATAATTCACCCCTCCACTTT
CASSLRPEYNSPLHF
>TRBJ2-1|.|TRBV5-1|TRBD1
TGCGCCAGCAGCGTGGGCACAGGGGCCTACAATGAGCAGTTCTTC
CASSVGTGAYNEQFF
>TRBJ2-3|.|TRBV28|TRBD2
TGTGCCAGCAGTTTAGACGGGGGGGATACGCAGTATTTT
CASSLDGGDTQYF
>TRBJ2-1|.|TRBV28|TRBD2
TGTGCCAGCAGTTTCCGAGTTGGCGGGAGCCCCTACAATGAGCAGTTCTTC
CASSFRVGGSPYNEQFF
>TRBJ2-3|.|TRBV18|.
TGTGCCAGCTCAACTGGGGGTGGAGATACGCAGTATTTT
CASSTGGGDTQYF
>TRBJ2-3|many|TRBV6-5|.
TGTGCCAGCAGTTATACCGACCTCCCAGATACGCAGTATTTT
CASSYTDLPDTQYF
>TRBJ2-1|many|TRBV12-3/TRBV12-4|.
TGTGCCAGCAGTTTGGGCACTGCCTTAGGCAATGAGCAGTTCTTC
CASSLGTALGNEQFF
>TRBJ1-2|many|TRBV28|.
TGTGCCAGCAGTTTGAGTGTAGGAGGCAGGGGCGGTACAAGCTATGGCTACACCTTC
CASSLSVGGRGGTSYGYTF
>TRBJ2-3|many|TRBV18|TRBD2
TGTGCCAGCTCACCTCTACCCGGGACTAGCGGTACAGATACGCAGTATTTT
CASSPLPGTSGTDTQYF
>TRBJ2-3|many|TRBV30|.
TGTGCCTGGAGTGTCTTGCGAGGACAAGATACGCAGTATTTT
CAWSVLRGQDTQYF